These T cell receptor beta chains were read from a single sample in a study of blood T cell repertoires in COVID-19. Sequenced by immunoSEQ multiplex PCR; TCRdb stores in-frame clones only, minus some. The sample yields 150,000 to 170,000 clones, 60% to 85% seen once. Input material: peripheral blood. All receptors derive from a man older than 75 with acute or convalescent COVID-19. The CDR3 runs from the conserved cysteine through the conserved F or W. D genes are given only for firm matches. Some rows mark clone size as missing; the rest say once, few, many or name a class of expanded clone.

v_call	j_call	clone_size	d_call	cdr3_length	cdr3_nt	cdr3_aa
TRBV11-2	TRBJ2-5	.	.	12	TGTGCCAGCAGCCAATTAGACTTTCCTCTGTACTTC	CASSQLDFPLYF
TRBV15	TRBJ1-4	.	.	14	TGTGCCACCAGCAGAGACGGACTAAATGAAAAACTGTTTTTT	CATSRDGLNEKLFF
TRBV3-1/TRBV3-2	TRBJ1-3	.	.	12	TGTGCCAGCAGCATCCTGTCGGACACCATATATTTT	CASSILSDTIYF
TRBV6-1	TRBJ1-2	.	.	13	TGTGCCAGCAGTACGACTCCTCTCTATGGCTACACCTTC	CASSTTPLYGYTF
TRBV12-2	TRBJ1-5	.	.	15	TGTGCAAGTCGCTTGCAGGGGCGGAGGAATCAGCCCCAGCATTTT	CASRLQGRRNQPQHF
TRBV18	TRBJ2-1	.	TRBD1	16	TGTGCCAGCTCACCACTTCGCCAGGGGGCCTACAATGAGCAGTTCTTC	CASSPLRQGAYNEQFF
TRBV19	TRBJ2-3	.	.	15	TGTGCCAGTAGTCCGGCGGGGGCCTACACAGATACGCAGTATTTT	CASSPAGAYTDTQYF
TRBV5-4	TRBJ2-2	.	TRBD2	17	TGTGCCAGCAGCAGTGGACTAGCGGGGTTGAACACCGGGGAGCTGTTTTTT	CASSSGLAGLNTGELFF
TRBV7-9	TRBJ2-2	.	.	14	TGTGCCAGCAGCTTAGAAGGGGGATACAGGGAGCTGTTTTTT	CASSLEGGYRELFF
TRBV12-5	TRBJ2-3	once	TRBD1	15	TGTGCTAGTGGTTTGGGTGGGACAGGGACAGATACGCAGTATTTT	CASGLGGTGTDTQYF
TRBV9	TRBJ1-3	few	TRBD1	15	TGTGCCAGCAGCGTAGCAGGACAGGCCTCGAACACCATATATTTT	CASSVAGQASNTIYF
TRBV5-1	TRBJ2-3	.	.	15	TGCGCCAGCAGCTTAAAATCTAGAGGCACAGATACGCAGTATTTT	CASSLKSRGTDTQYF
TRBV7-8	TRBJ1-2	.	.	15	TGTGCCAGCAGCCAACGGACGGCCGGAGGCTATGGCTACACCTTC	CASSQRTAGGYGYTF
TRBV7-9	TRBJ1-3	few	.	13	TGTGCCAGCAGCTTACGAGCTGGAAACACCATATATTTT	CASSLRAGNTIYF
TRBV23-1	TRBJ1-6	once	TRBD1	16	TGCGCCAGCAGTCTGGACAGGTCAAACTATAATTCACCCCTCCACTTT	CASSLDRSNYNSPLHF
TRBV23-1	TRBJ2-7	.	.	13	TGCGCCAGCAGAGACAGATTTAGCTACGAGCAGTACTTC	CASRDRFSYEQYF
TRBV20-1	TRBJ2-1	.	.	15	TGCAGTGCTAGTCGTGGCCGCCTAGACTACAATGAGCAGTTCTTC	CSASRGRLDYNEQFF
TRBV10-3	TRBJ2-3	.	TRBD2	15	TGTGCCATCAGTGCGACGGGACTAAACCGGGATACGCAGTATTTT	CAISATGLNRDTQYF
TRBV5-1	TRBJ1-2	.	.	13	TGCGCCAGCAGCTTGATTGGAGGTGCCGGCTACACCTTC	CASSLIGGAGYTF
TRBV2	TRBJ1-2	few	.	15	TGTGCCAGCAGTGCTTCTGGGGAGATTATCTATGGCTACACCTTC	CASSASGEIIYGYTF
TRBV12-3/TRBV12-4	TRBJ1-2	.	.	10	TGTGCCAGCAGTTTTACGGGATACACCTTC	CASSFTGYTF
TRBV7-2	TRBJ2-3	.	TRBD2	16	TGTGCCAGCAGCTTAGACCGAGCGGGGGGGGCCGATACGCAGTATTTT	CASSLDRAGGADTQYF
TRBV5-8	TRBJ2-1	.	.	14	TGTGCCAGCTCGCCCGGGGTAGGGTACAATGAGCAGTTCTTC	CASSPGVGYNEQFF
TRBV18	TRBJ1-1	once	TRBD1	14	TGTGCCAGCTCACCAACAGGGGGAAGCACTGAAGCTTTCTTT	CASSPTGGSTEAFF
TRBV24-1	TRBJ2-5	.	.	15	TGTGCCACCAGTGACCCCAGGGCGGCTCAAGAGACCCAGTACTTC	CATSDPRAAQETQYF
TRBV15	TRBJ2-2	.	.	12	TGTGCCACCAGTCTCGGAGCCGGGGAGCTGTTTTTT	CATSLGAGELFF